Following are 19 T cell receptor beta chains from one sample sequenced in a study of memory CD4+ T cells and cytomegalovirus serostatus. Only in-frame clones appear in the TCRdb table, and some are missing; sequencing was by immunoSEQ multiplex PCR. The table records roughly 60,000 clones, roughly 81% of them present only once. Single viable CD3+CD4+CD8-CD45RO+ cells were sorted as the memory CD4+ T cells. Sample: memory CD4+ T cells from blood. The receptors originated from an adult in good health and CMV-seronegative.

The rearrangement joins TRBV29-1 to TRBJ2-1; D unclear. CDR1 and CDR2 (germline): SQVTM, ANQGSEA. Trimming removed 4 bases from V and 5 bases from J, with 9 bases in between. CDR3 size: 12 residues. The CDR3 coding sequence is TGCAGCGTTGGGCAGTGGGACAATGAGCAGTTCTTC. Translating gives CSVGQWDNEQFF.

V usage is TRBV7-2 and J usage is TRBJ1-1; weak D call: TRBD1 (6 bases). Trimming shortened V by 4 bases and J by 6 bases, and 15 bases separated the two germline ends. This CDR3 comprises 14 residues. The V gene's germline CDR1 is SGHTA and CDR2 FQGNSA. For the CDR3, the DNA is TGTGCCAGCAGCTCCTACAGGGTTGGCGCTGAAGCTTTCTTT. This translates into CASSSYRVGAEAFF. Full variable domain (missing parts from reference TRBV7-2 and TRBJ1-1): GAGVSQSPSNKVTEKGKDVELRCDPISGHTALYWYRQSLGQGLEFLIYFQGNSAPDKSGLPSDRFSAERTGGSVSTLTIQRTQQEDSAVYLCASSSYRVGAEAFFGQGTRLTVV.

This chain connects TRBV18 to TRBJ1-2; 7 bases agree with TRBD1. V lost 4 bases to trimming and J lost 6 bases; unmatched junction nucleotides: 5. This CDR3 region has 13 residues. Germline V gene sequence: CDR1 KGHSH, CDR2 LQKENI. In nucleotides, the CDR3 is TGTGCCAGCTCACGACAGGGTCGGGATGGCTACACCTTC. Encoded protein: CASSRQGRDGYTF.

This clone was counted once. This chain connects TRBV6-5 to TRBJ2-7; no definite D call. V lost 5 bases, J lost 2 bases, and 16 bases lay in between. The CDR3 sequence is 15 residues long. CDR1 is MNHEY and CDR2 is SVGAGI in the germline V gene. CDR3 loop: CASSRPEVRTYEQYF. CDR3 DNA: TGTGCCAGCAGTCGTCCCGAGGTGCGAACCTACGAGCAGTACTTC.

J is TRBJ2-2 and V is TRBV21-1; TRBD2, as called in the table, went unchecked against the DNA. TRBV21-1 is an annotated pseudogene. CDR3 length: 12 residues. The CDR3 here is CASFRGLGELFF. The CDR3 DNA reads as TGTGCCAGTTTTCGGGGTCTAGGGGAGCTGTTTTTT.

The rearrangement links TRBV19 to TRBJ2-1; 7 nucleotides line up with TRBD1. This CDR3 has 13 amino acids. Germline loops: CDR1 LNHDA, CDR2 SQIVND (reference sequence). V lost 5 bases and J lost 8; bases outside the gene matches: 6. The CDR3 sequence: CASSARQGDEQFF. CDR3 sequence (DNA): TGTGCCAGTAGTGCTAGACAGGGCGATGAGCAGTTCTTC.

The V gene is TRBV27, the J gene TRBJ2-2, with D perhaps assigned TRBD1 or TRBD2 (5 bases each). The CDR3 is 18 residues long. The germline V gene encodes CDR1 MNHEY and CDR2 SMNVEV (reference sequence). The V and J ends lost 2 bases and 7 bases respectively, with 23 bases between them. CDR3 amino acids: CASSLLGVQGPRGGELFF. As DNA, the CDR3 is TGTGCCAGCAGTTTACTCGGGGTCCAAGGACCGAGGGGCGGGGAGCTGTTTTTT.

This chain connects TRBV18 to TRBJ2-3; D not resolved. The V end was cut by 3 bases, the J end by 0 bases, with 7 bases between. CDR3 size: 14 residues. CDR1 and CDR2 (germline): KGHSH, LQKENI. For the CDR3, the DNA is TGTGCCAGCTCACCCGGCGGAAGCACAGATACGCAGTATTTT. It codes for CASSPGGSTDTQYF.

The rearrangement links TRBV7-2 to TRBJ1-1, with D hard to call. Trimming took 5 bases from V and 0 from J, leaving 10 bases between them. Germline-derived CDR1 and CDR2 are SGHTA and FQGNSA. CDR3 length: 14 residues. The CDR3 DNA sequence: TGTGCCAGCAGCCCATATCAGATGAACACTGAAGCTTTCTTT. This translates into CASSPYQMNTEAFF.

J is TRBJ2-5 and V is TRBV6-5; D may match TRBD1 or TRBD2 (6 bases each). Germline CDR1 and CDR2: MNHEY and SVGAGI. Trimming took 2 bases from V and 4 from J, leaving 14 bases between them. The CDR3 has 15 amino acids. CDR3 loop: CASSYTVRGRETQYF. Here the CDR3 DNA reads TGTGCCAGCAGTTACACCGTCCGGGGGCGAGAGACCCAGTACTTC.

The chain employs TRBV7-2 and TRBJ2-4, with 7 bases lining up with TRBD2. J gave up 7 bases and V 1 base, and 7 bases lay outside the gene matches. The CDR3 has 15 residues. Looked up from germline, CDR1 is SGHTA and CDR2 is FQGNSA. The CDR3 reads CASSLDAGVTNIQYF. CDR3 nucleotide sequence: TGTGCCAGCAGCTTAGATGCGGGAGTAACCAACATTCAGTACTTC.

This clone was observed a handful of times. This chain connects TRBV2 to TRBJ2-7; D not certain. The CDR3 covers 11 residues. Trimming pared 4 bases from V and 6 bases from J, leaving 7 bases between. Germline CDR1 and CDR2: SNHLY and FYNNEI. CDR3 sequence reads: CASSGWVEQYF. DNA of the CDR3: TGTGCCAGCAGTGGGTGGGTCGAGCAGTACTTC.

The chain links TRBV11-2 to TRBJ2-5; no clear D. V was pared by 5 bases and J by 4 bases, with 14 bases between. The CDR3 loop spans 14 amino acids. CDR1 and CDR2 (germline): SGHAT, FQNNGV. CDR3 protein: CASSPGSYRETQYF. The CDR3 DNA sequence: TGTGCCAGCAGCCCCGGATCATATAGAGAGACCCAGTACTTC.

The count of this clone is one. This chain links TRBV5-6 with TRBJ2-6; possibly TRBD1 or TRBD2 for D (5 bases each). V was shortened by 0 bases and J by 0 bases, with 13 bases between the two germline ends. The length of the CDR3 is 18 residues. Germline assignment: CDR1 SGHDT and CDR2 YYEEEE. CDR3 coding DNA: TGTGCCAGCAGCTTGGTTGGGGGACGGGTCTCTGGGGCCAACGTCCTGACTTTC. Protein: CASSLVGGRVSGANVLTF.

The chain is built from TRBV5-8 and TRBJ2-5, with 10 bases fitting TRBD2. Germline trimming cut 0 bases from V and 5 bases from J; bases unmatched to any gene: 7. CDR1 is SGHTS and CDR2 is YDEGEE in the germline V gene. This CDR3 is 16 amino acids long. For the CDR3, the DNA is TGTGCCAGCAGCTTGGGGAGCGGGAGGGCCGGTGAGACCCAGTACTTC. As protein: CASSLGSGRAGETQYF.

This clone occurred a few times. The chain uses TRBV6-5 and TRBJ1-1; D unclear. The V gene lost 2 bases and the J gene lost 5 bases, with 18 bases spanning the gap. Germline V gene sequence: CDR1 MNHEY, CDR2 SVGAGI. The CDR3 loop spans 16 amino acids. CDR3 bases: TGTGCCAGCAGTTACAACCTGGTGGGAAGAGGGACTGAAGCTTTCTTT. Translation: CASSYNLVGRGTEAFF.

CDR3 amino acids: CASRVRTGGNQPQHF. Written as DNA, the CDR3 is TGTGCCAGTAGAGTGCGTACGGGTGGTAATCAGCCCCAGCATTTT. The chain has TRBV28 and TRBJ1-5; D is undetermined. Germline assignment: CDR1 MDHEN and CDR2 SYDVKM. The CDR3 contains 15 residues. The germline V and J ends were trimmed by 9 bases and 4 bases, with 19 bases remaining between them. Supplemented by reference TRBV28 and TRBJ1-5, the full variable domain reads DVKVTQSSRYLVKRTGEKVFLECVQDMDHENMFWYRQDPGLGLRLIYFSYDVKMKEKGDIPEGYSVSREKKERFSLILESASTNQTSMYLCASRVRTGGNQPQHFGDGTRLSIL.

V and J are TRBV4-1 and TRBJ1-3; D is unclear. The germline CDR1 and CDR2 sequences are MGHRA and YSYEKL. There are 16 residues in the CDR3. V lost 5 bases and J 0 bases, leaving 14 bases between the germline ends. CDR3 nucleotide sequence: TGCGCCAGCAGCAAAGGACCGACCAACTCTGGAAACACCATATATTTT. The encoded protein is CASSKGPTNSGNTIYF.

For the CDR3, the DNA is TGTGCCAGCAGCTCTACAGGGGCCTCCGAGCAGTACTTC. This encodes CASSSTGASEQYF. The J gene is TRBJ2-7, the V gene TRBV11-1; TRBD1 matches 7 bases. Losses at the gene ends were 4 bases for V and 6 bases for J; bases not matched to a gene: 6. This CDR3 region has 13 residues. Germline V gene data show CDR1 as SGHAT and CDR2 as FQDESV (reference sequence).